The T cell receptor beta chain under discussion was sequenced for a study of human T cells and chemical hapten exposure (dated by TCRdb to about 2021). About the full investigation: For sensitization, 2% DPC in acetone was applied to a roughly 2 cm by roughly 2 cm area of upper inner arm skin. Patients additionally received weekly therapeutic DPC doses to the scalp throughout the roughly 24-week study period. Patch testing on the upper back used Finn chambers containing 0.01% DPC, with scoring done after 6 days according to International Contact Dermatitis Research Group standards. The patient cohort, mostly female, included alopecia areata with under or over 50% scalp involvement, alopecia totalis and alopecia universalis. Libraries were pooled for sequencing, and variation in per-sample TCR yields was attributed mainly to small differences in library volumes within the pool. Peripheral blood TCR repertoire changes were tracked in vivo in alopecia patients during primary and secondary sensitization to the hapten diphenylcyclopropenone (DPC). Blood was sampled from patients pre-sensitization (week 0) and at 2, 6 and about 24 weeks after DPC sensitization. Roughly 30 alopecia patients provided blood for TCR sequencing at one to four time points (pre-sensitization, 2, 6 and 24 weeks). Both TCR alpha and TCR beta chains were sequenced from each blood RNA sample. The full study reports these points: Because all patients had alopecia, a presumed autoimmune disease, the immune response of the patients might differ from that of healthy individuals. Patch test score correlated positively with the number of PT1 expanded TCRs, reaching significance at thresholds 8, 16 and 32 but not at 4. DPC sensitization did not change the number of TCRs with a frequency above 1 in 1000, and there was no evidence of changes in global repertoire structure. Significantly more large CDR3 similarity clusters were formed by expanded TCRs than by pre-sensitization or healthy control sets, consistent with antigen-driven responses. Repeated subsampling changed both the strength of the expansion versus patch-test correlation and the threshold at which the correlation became significant.

Sequences WSHSY (CDR1) and SAAADI (CDR2) are obtained from the germline V gene. Reading from cysteine to phenylalanine, the CDR3 counts 19 amino acids. The retained sequence is limited to the CDR3, 57 bases, with the frame set at the first base. Relative to germline, V is missing 3 bases and J is missing 4 bases, with 18 bases of the junction outside any gene match. Receptor amplification or capture employed RACE. TCRdb names NextSeq 500 as the instrument used. During library preparation, unique molecular identifiers were attached to individual cDNA molecules so that TCRs could be counted quantitatively and reproducibly. The original methods were these. The median number of TCRs per sample was 90,000 to 100,000, ranging from about 20,000 to 750,000. The Decombinator software suite was used to annotate V, J and CDR3 in the TCR reads. To make PS versus PT1 abundance plots, every sample was subsampled to the same number of TCRs (28,000). TCRs were defined as expanded if absent before sensitization and observed at least eight times at the 2-week time point. Clones were called with MiXCR by TCRdb after fastp trimmed the public reads at Q25, and only in-frame beta chains were retained. For every CDR3 protein sequence, its rows merge into one entry that carries the most common genes and DNA. TCRdb, not the authors, supplied the V and J calls. The sample data list just under 35,000 distinct CDR3 sequences, and 10% of these were observed just once. The top ten clonotypes cover around 25% of the sample.

The time point label corresponds to: pre-sensitization, week 0. Interpreted using the paper, the treatment or condition label stands for: therapeutic diphenylcyclopropenone sensitization with weekly scalp DPC. Total RNA was extracted from unfractionated whole blood collected in Tempus Blood RNA tubes. At each patch-test visit, blood was drawn before the patch test was applied. Patients were eligible if aged 18 to 70, diagnosed with alopecia and judged suitable for DPC therapy, and pregnant patients were excluded. A note on this clonotype: What antigen it recognizes has not been identified. No base qualities exist here, and no much larger clone lies one base off it.

The TCR was taken from a man aged 50-60 years with alopecia areata. Some clones in this sample may be carry-over from other donors' samples. The chain links TRBV10-2 with TRBJ2-5; 9 central nucleotides agree with TRBD2. Sequencing used whole blood, obtained in connection with sensitization to the hapten diphenylcyclopropenone (DPC). The CDR3 loop reads CASSERLADQAARGETQYF. The nucleotide sequence reads as follows: TGCGCCAGCAGTGAACGACTAGCGGACCAGGCGGCAAGAGGAGAGACCCAGTACTTC.